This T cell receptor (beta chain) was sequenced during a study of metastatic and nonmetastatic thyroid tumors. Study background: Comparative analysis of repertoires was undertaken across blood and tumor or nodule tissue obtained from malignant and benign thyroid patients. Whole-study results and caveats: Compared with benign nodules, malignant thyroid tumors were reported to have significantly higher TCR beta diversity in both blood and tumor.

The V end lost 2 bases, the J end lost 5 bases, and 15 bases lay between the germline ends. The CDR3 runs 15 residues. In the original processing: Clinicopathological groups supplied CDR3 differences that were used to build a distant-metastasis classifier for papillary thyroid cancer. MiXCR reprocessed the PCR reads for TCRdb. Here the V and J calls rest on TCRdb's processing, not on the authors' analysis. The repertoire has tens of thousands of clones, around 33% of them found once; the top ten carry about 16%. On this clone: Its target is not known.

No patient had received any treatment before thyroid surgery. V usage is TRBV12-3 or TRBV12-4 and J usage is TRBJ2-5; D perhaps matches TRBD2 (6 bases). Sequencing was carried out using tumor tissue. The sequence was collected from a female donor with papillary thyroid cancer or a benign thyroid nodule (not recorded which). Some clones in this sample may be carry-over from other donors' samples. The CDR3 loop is CASSLSLALGETQYF. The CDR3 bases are TGTGCCAGCAGTTTAAGCCTAGCGCTAGGGGAGACCCAGTACTTC.